The sequence of this T cell receptor (beta chain) was determined in a study of blood T cell repertoires in COVID-19. Study information: COVID-19 samples from acute and convalescent phases originated in the United States, Italy and Spain. T cells, B-cell-depleted T cells, or PBMCs provided the cDNA or gDNA that served as material.

Trimming took 4 bases from V and 4 from J; bases not matched to a gene: 8. Germline V lookup: CDR1 SGHRS, CDR2 YFSETQ. CDR3 size: 15 residues. Original handling: Researchers report that nucleated cell counts were estimated from reference gene primer amplification. The repertoire was sequenced with immunoSEQ multiplex PCR; TCRdb's copy has only in-frame clones and lacks some. That table is the source of V, J and clone size, and D and trimming were worked out from the DNA. This sample has some 160,000 clones, with roughly nine tenths found just once. Material: peripheral blood. The chain carries TRBV5-1 and TRBJ1-3; 7 nucleotides match TRBD1. The origin of this receptor is a woman between 70 and 85 years old with acute or convalescent COVID-19. The CDR3 DNA follows: TGCGCCAGCAGCAAGACAGGGCCAGGCGGAAACACCATATATTTT. It specifies CASSKTGPGGNTIYF.